Following are 15 T cell receptor beta chains from one sample sequenced in a study of shared clonotypes between healthy human individuals. Profiling relied on immunoSEQ multiplex PCR, and the TCRdb table lists in-frame clones only, not all of them. This table holds over 2 million clones, 85% to 95% found once. The sequencing sample was made of naive CD4+ T cells sorted from blood. As for subset: CD45RA+ positively selected. The receptors were sampled from a man aged 18-30 years in good health.

The chain has TRBV11-2 and TRBJ2-7; maybe TRBD2 (5 bases). CDR1 is SGHAT, CDR2 FQNNGV, per germline. The CDR3 is 14 amino acids. V was clipped by 6 bases and J by 3 bases, with 15 bases between them. The CDR3 coding sequence is TGTGCCAGCAGTGGTGGGGAGAACCGCTACGAGCAGTACTTC. Translating gives CASSGGENRYEQYF. Full variable domain (remainder filled in from reference TRBV11-2 and TRBJ2-7): EAGVAQSPRYKIIEKRQSVAFWCNPISGHATLYWYQQILGQGPKLLIQFQNNGVVDDSQLPKDRFSAERLKGVDSTLKIQPAKLEDSAVYLCASSGGENRYEQYFGPGTRLTVT.

The CDR3 DNA reads as TGCGCCAGCAGCTTGGGCCAGGCACAAACCCTCCACTTT. This encodes CASSLGQAQTLHF. The chain employs TRBV5-1 and TRBJ1-6; D gene uncertain. The CDR3 is made up of 13 amino acids. Germline V gives CDR1 SGHRS, CDR2 YFSETQ. V was shortened by 0 bases and J by 14 bases, with 12 bases between the two germline ends. The full variable domain, with the rest looked up from reference TRBV5-1 and TRBJ1-6, is KAGVTQTPRYLIKTRGQQVTLSCSPISGHRSVSWYQQTPGQGLQFLFEYFSETQRNKGNFPGRFSGRQFSNSRSEMNVSTLELGDSALYLCASSLGQAQTLHFGNGTRLTVT.

V gene TRBV28 combines with J gene TRBJ2-7, with 8 positions matching TRBD1. V lost 5 bases to trimming and J lost 2 bases; unmatched junction nucleotides: 5. Germline V CDR1 and CDR2: MDHEN, SYDVKM. This CDR3 is 14 amino acids long. The CDR3 loop is CASSNRDRPYEQYF. The CDR3 nucleotides are TGTGCCAGCAGTAACCGGGACAGGCCCTACGAGCAGTACTTC. The full variable domain, completed using reference TRBV28 and TRBJ2-7, is DVKVTQSSRYLVKRTGEKVFLECVQDMDHENMFWYRQDPGLGLRLIYFSYDVKMKEKGDIPEGYSVSREKKERFSLILESASTNQTSMYLCASSNRDRPYEQYFGPGTRLTVT.

About this clone itself: The junction differs from germline at one of its ends, possibly a read error. The chain links TRBV5-3 to TRBJ2-4; D might be TRBD1 (6 bases). TRBV5-3 is an ORF; its function is uncertain. CDR3 size: 13 residues. The CDR3 is CASSSTGYAIQYF. The DNA of the CDR3 is TGTGCCAGCAGCTCTACAGGGTACGCCATTCAGTACTTC.

The chain recombines TRBV4-3 with TRBJ2-1; a possible D gene is TRBD2 (6 bases). In germline, CDR1 is LGHNA, CDR2 YSLEER. The V end was cut by 0 bases, the J end by 6 bases, with 12 bases between. The CDR3 is 15 residues long. The CDR3 DNA sequence: TGCGCCAGCAGCCAAGATTATGGGACTGTCAATGAGCAGTTCTTC. Its protein is CASSQDYGTVNEQFF.

The chain links TRBV28 to TRBJ2-7, with D maybe TRBD1 (6 bases). The V gene's germline CDR1 is MDHEN and CDR2 SYDVKM. Trimming left V 6 bases short and J 2 bases short, with 14 bases between. The CDR3 runs to 14 residues. Here the CDR3 DNA reads TGTGCCAGCAGCCAGGGGCAGATAACCTACGAGCAGTACTTC. Protein product: CASSQGQITYEQYF.

The chain carries TRBV30 and TRBJ1-2, with D hard to call. V lost 5 bases and J lost 8, with 9 bases in between. CDR3 length: 10 amino acids. The germline CDR1 and CDR2 sequences are GTSNPN and SVGIG (reference sequence). This CDR3 is CAWDGEGYTF. The CDR3 coding sequence is TGTGCCTGGGACGGTGAAGGCTACACCTTC.

The chain joins TRBV5-6 to TRBJ2-7, with D perhaps TRBD1 (5 bases). V was pared by 4 bases and J by 0 bases, with 11 bases between. Germline V gives CDR1 SGHDT, CDR2 YYEEEE. CDR3 size: 14 residues. This CDR3 reads CASSPYRSSYEQYF. The CDR3 DNA follows: TGTGCCAGCAGCCCGTACAGGAGCTCCTACGAGCAGTACTTC.

The genes are TRBV29-1 and TRBJ1-1; D unresolved. Germline V gives CDR1 SQVTM, CDR2 ANQGSEA. V shed 6 bases and J shed 1 base, with 12 bases lying between them. The CDR3 is 13 amino acids. The CDR3 DNA reads as TGCAGCGTCGCCGTTGACTGGAACACTGAAGCTTTCTTT. Protein product: CSVAVDWNTEAFF.

The chain has TRBV30 and TRBJ2-5; no definite D call. Per the germline V gene, CDR1 is GTSNPN and CDR2 is SVGIG (reference sequence). The length of the CDR3 is 12 residues. V lost 2 bases and J 5 bases, leaving 9 bases between the germline ends. The CDR3 loop reads CAWSFSGETQYF. The CDR3 bases are TGTGCCTGGAGTTTCTCCGGGGAGACCCAGTACTTC.

The rearrangement uses TRBV10-1 and TRBJ2-3; 8 positions match TRBD1. The CDR3 extends over 15 amino acids. Trimming cost V 1 base and J 2 bases; bases outside gene matches: 2. Germline assignment: CDR1 WNHNN and CDR2 SYGVQD (reference sequence). The CDR3 loop reads CASSEWTGHTDTQYF. The CDR3 coding sequence is TGCGCCAGCAGTGAGTGGACAGGGCACACAGATACGCAGTATTTT.

The chain recombines TRBV6-5 with TRBJ1-1; no reliable D call. The CDR3 has 13 residues. Trimming removed 11 bases from V and 0 bases from J, with 13 bases in between. CDR1 and CDR2 (germline): MNHEY, SVGAGI. The CDR3 DNA is TGTGCCGGCCACCAGGCGGTGAACACTGAAGCTTTCTTT. It specifies CAGHQAVNTEAFF.

The CDR3 loop is CASSLSGDENSPLHF. The CDR3 nucleotides are TGCGCCAGCAGCTTGAGCGGAGACGAGAATTCACCCCTCCACTTT. The chain recombines TRBV5-1 with TRBJ1-6; D is unclear. This CDR3 has 15 amino acids. Trimming shortened V by 1 base and J by 7 bases, and 12 bases separated the two germline ends. CDR1 is SGHRS and CDR2 is YFSETQ in the germline V gene.

Note on this clone: This specimen includes other DNA sequences encoding the same CDR3. The chain recombines TRBV25-1 with TRBJ2-5; a weak D match, TRBD2 (6 bases). This CDR3 spans 12 amino acids. The V gene's germline CDR1 is MGHDK and CDR2 SYGVNS. V lost 3 bases, J lost 5 bases, and 7 bases lay in between. The CDR3 protein is CASSDRGETQYF. Here the CDR3 DNA reads TGTGCCAGCAGTGATCGGGGGGAGACCCAGTACTTC.

The chain joins TRBV2 to TRBJ1-5; 11 bases agree with TRBD1. Per germline, CDR1 SNHLY and CDR2 FYNNEI. This CDR3 is built from 14 residues. V was pared by 6 bases and J by 8 bases, with 6 bases of the junction left unmatched. CDR3 sequence (DNA): TGTGCCAGCAGGGGACAGGGGGACTATGAGCCCCAGCATTTT. Translation gives CASRGQGDYEPQHF.